A single sample gave rise to the 26 T cell receptor beta chains below, sequenced in a study of cytomegalovirus exposure and HLA in healthy donors. A multiplex PCR was run with 60 Vbeta primers and 13 Jbeta primers. Assay used: immunoSEQ multiplex PCR; TCRdb lists only in-frame clones, some missing. This repertoire shows about 100,000 clones, approximately 80% found once; its top ten account for 0.9% to 1.5%. The specimen was PBMCs. The source is a woman aged 18-29 years in good health and CMV-seronegative.

CDR3 amino acids: CASSYGGAVETQYF. CDR3 bases: TGTGCCAGCAGTTACGGGGGGGCAGTAGAGACCCAGTACTTC. The chain recombines TRBV6-5 with TRBJ2-5; possible D gene TRBD2, 7 bases. Per the germline V gene, CDR1 is MNHEY and CDR2 is SVGAGI. V was shortened by 2 bases and J by 4 bases, with 11 bases between the two germline ends. The CDR3 is 14 residues long.

The CDR3 DNA follows: TGTGCCAGCAGTTCCGGGACAGGGGTTCAGCCCCAGCATTTT. It is translated as CASSSGTGVQPQHF. V and J are TRBV5-6 and TRBJ1-5; TRBD1 agrees at 10 bases. CDR1 and CDR2 from the germline V gene are SGHDT and YYEEEE. J was trimmed by 6 bases and V by 5 bases; bases with no gene match: 5. This CDR3 region has 14 residues.

This clone was counted between two and nine times. The rearrangement joins TRBV11-2 to TRBJ2-7; D possibly corresponds to TRBD1 (5 bases). Germline V gives CDR1 SGHAT, CDR2 FQNNGV. The CDR3 spans 15 residues. Trimming shortened V by 0 bases and J by 2 bases, and 11 bases separated the two germline ends. The CDR3 nucleotides are TGTGCCAGCAGCTTAGATAGGACCAGGGCCTACGAGCAGTACTTC. Translated, it gives CASSLDRTRAYEQYF.

The chain recombines TRBV18 with TRBJ2-3, with TRBD2 identical over 9 bases. The CDR3 covers 15 residues. The germline V gene has CDR1 KGHSH and CDR2 LQKENI. J gave up 0 bases and V 5 bases, and 3 bases lay outside the gene matches. The DNA for the CDR3 is TGTGCCAGCTCAGCGACTAGCGGAAGCACAGATACGCAGTATTTT. Residues: CASSATSGSTDTQYF.

This rearrangement joins TRBV28 to TRBJ2-7; TRBD1 matches at 8 bases. The V segment lost 7 bases and the J segment 3 bases; nucleotides outside the gene matches: 8. There are 14 residues in the CDR3. Germline CDR1 MDHEN, CDR2 SYDVKM. The CDR3 loop is CASTGDRRVYEQYF. The CDR3 region has the DNA TGTGCCAGCACCGGGGACAGGCGAGTCTACGAGCAGTACTTC.

The chain links TRBV7-7 to TRBJ2-7, with 8 nucleotides matching TRBD1. The CDR3 has 14 amino acids. After removal of 5 bases from V and 3 bases from J, the junction contained 6 bases not matched to a gene. Germline-derived CDR1 and CDR2 are SSHAT and FNYEAQ (reference sequence). This CDR3 is CASSPAGTGYEQYF. CDR3 nucleotides: TGTGCCAGCAGCCCTGCCGGGACAGGCTACGAGCAGTACTTC.

V and J are TRBV11-3 and TRBJ2-1; D possibly corresponds to TRBD2 (6 bases). The CDR3 has 15 residues. V was clipped by 3 bases and J by 1 base, with 10 bases between them. Looked up from germline, CDR1 is SGHNT and CDR2 is YENEEA. CDR3 bases: TGTGCCAGCAGCTTCGGTCGGGGGTCCTACAATGAGCAGTTCTTC. Translated, it gives CASSFGRGSYNEQFF. The complete variable domain, with remaining parts taken from reference TRBV11-3 and TRBJ2-1, reads EAGVVQSPRYKIIEKKQPVAFWCNPISGHNTLYWYLQNLGQGPELLIRYENEEAVDDSQLPKDRFSAERLKGVDSTLKIQPAELGDSAVYLCASSFGRGSYNEQFFGPGTRLTVL.

This sequence joins TRBV30 and TRBJ2-7, with TRBD1 matching over 8 bases. V trimming: 0 bases; J trimming: 5 bases; junction bases outside the gene matches: 6. The CDR3 spans 14 residues. CDR1 and CDR2 (germline): GTSNPN, SVGIG (reference sequence). The CDR3 DNA is TGTGCCTGGAGTGTTCTAACAGGGGGTAACGAGCAGTACTTC. Its protein product is CAWSVLTGGNEQYF.

The V and J genes are TRBV5-1 and TRBJ1-4, with 9 nucleotides matching TRBD1. The CDR3 has 15 amino acids. J gave up 6 bases and V 4 bases, and 7 bases lay outside the gene matches. Germline CDR1 and CDR2: SGHRS and YFSETQ. In DNA form, the CDR3 reads TGCGCCAGCAGCGTAGGGGACAGGGATTATGAAAAACTGTTTTTT. Protein sequence: CASSVGDRDYEKLFF.

The V gene is TRBV11-2, the J gene TRBJ2-6; D possibly corresponds to TRBD1 (6 bases). With 5 bases removed from V and 1 base from J, the gap between germline ends came to 12 bases. Germline-derived CDR1 and CDR2 are SGHAT and FQNNGV. The CDR3 totals 16 residues. Here the CDR3 DNA reads TGTGCCAGCAGCATAACGAGGGGGTCTGGGGCCAACGTCCTGACTTTC. It specifies CASSITRGSGANVLTF.

The genes are TRBV7-2 and TRBJ2-1; D not resolved. Per germline, CDR1 SGHTA and CDR2 FQGNSA. The CDR3 is 14 residues long. V was pared by 1 base and J by 3 bases, with 7 bases between. The CDR3 coding sequence is TGTGCCAGCAGCTTAGATTCTGTCTACAATGAGCAGTTCTTC. This codes for CASSLDSVYNEQFF. Combining the CDR3 with reference TRBV7-2 and TRBJ2-1 gives the whole variable domain GAGVSQSPSNKVTEKGKDVELRCDPISGHTALYWYRQSLGQGLEFLIYFQGNSAPDKSGLPSDRFSAERTGGSVSTLTIQRTQQEDSAVYLCASSLDSVYNEQFFGPGTRLTVL.

This clone appeared once. The chain is built from TRBV6-6 and TRBJ2-3; TRBD1 is a possible D gene (5 bases). Trimming cost V 8 bases and J 3 bases, with 12 bases left between them. CDR1 MNHNY and CDR2 SVGAGI come from the germline V gene (reference sequence). The CDR3 is 13 amino acids. The CDR3 loop reads CASVGRATDTQYF. As DNA, the CDR3 is TGTGCCAGCGTCGGCAGGGCGACAGATACGCAGTATTTT.

V usage is TRBV9 and J usage is TRBJ2-1; 11 positions match TRBD2. V trimming: 4 bases; J trimming: 1 base; junction bases outside the gene matches: 16. The germline V gene has CDR1 SGDLS and CDR2 YYNGEE. This CDR3 is 20 amino acids long. CDR3 residues: CASSPHRDLSSGGSYNEQFF. The CDR3 nucleotides read TGTGCCAGCAGCCCTCATAGGGACCTATCTAGCGGGGGGTCCTACAATGAGCAGTTCTTC.

This chain connects TRBV6-1 to TRBJ1-2, with D perhaps matching TRBD1 (5 bases). Per germline, CDR1 MNHNS and CDR2 SASEGT. This CDR3 is 15 amino acids long. V lost 6 bases and J lost 2, with 16 bases in between. CDR3 sequence: CASSLTGPQNYGYTF. The CDR3 DNA reads TGTGCCAGCAGCCTCACAGGTCCCCAGAACTATGGCTACACCTTC.

This rearrangement joins TRBV7-3 to TRBJ2-7, with 7 bases lining up with TRBD2. Germline lookup yields CDR1 SGHTA and CDR2 FQGTGA. The CDR3 consists of 15 residues. V lost 2 bases and J lost 0; bases outside the gene matches: 4. The CDR3: CASSLQGGPSYEQYF. The CDR3 region has the DNA TGTGCCAGCAGCTTACAGGGAGGGCCCTCCTACGAGCAGTACTTC.

The chain links TRBV5-4 to TRBJ2-5; a possible D gene is TRBD1 (6 bases). The J call may be in error: the DNA end matches TRBJ2-7 better. Germline V lookup: CDR1 SGHNT, CDR2 YYREEE (reference sequence). The CDR3 extends over 15 amino acids. CDR3 sequence (DNA): TGTGCCAGCAGCTTCTCGTCGGCAGGGGTGAACGAGCAGTACTTC. It encodes CASSFSSAGVNEQYF.

This clone has a single count. This chain joins TRBV9 and TRBJ2-1, with a possible D match to TRBD2 (5 bases). The length of the CDR3 is 15 residues. Trimming left V 2 bases short and J 6 bases short, with 15 bases between. CDR1 and CDR2 from the germline V gene are SGDLS and YYNGEE. The CDR3 region is CASSVLVGSVNEQFF. In nucleotides, the CDR3 is TGTGCCAGCAGCGTTCTAGTAGGTAGCGTCAATGAGCAGTTCTTC.

This clone was picked up one time. This CDR3 reads CASSSVLSSYNEQFF. In DNA, the CDR3 is TGTGCCAGCAGCTCCGTTCTCAGCTCCTACAATGAGCAGTTCTTC. The chain has TRBV7-3 and TRBJ2-1; unclear D gene. Per germline, CDR1 SGHTA and CDR2 FQGTGA. CDR3 length equals 15 residues. Trimming shortened V by 4 bases and J by 0 bases, and 10 bases separated the two germline ends.

The chain is built from TRBV21-1 and TRBJ2-7; the D call of TRBD1 is as the table states it, not checked on the DNA. TRBV21-1 is flagged as a pseudogene. The CDR3 extends over 16 amino acids. The CDR3 reads CASSTVEPGGLYEQYF. CDR3 nucleotides: TGTGCCAGCAGCACCGTAGAACCAGGGGGGCTCTACGAGCAGTACTTC.

CDR3 region: CASSYLRDLSSYEQYF. CDR3 sequence (DNA): TGTGCCAGCAGTTACCTCCGGGACTTAAGCTCCTACGAGCAGTACTTC. J is TRBJ2-5 and V is TRBV6-5; a possible D gene is TRBD2 (6 bases). The DNA end is more similar to TRBJ2-7, so the J call may be wrong. The CDR3 length is 16 residues. Germline CDR1 is MNHEY and CDR2 is SVGAGI.

The rearrangement joins TRBV9 to TRBJ2-1, with 7 bases aligning to TRBD2. The CDR3 has 15 amino acids. Germline CDR1 is SGDLS and CDR2 is YYNGEE. Trimming removed 0 bases from V and 8 bases from J; junction bases left unmatched: 8. CDR3 sequence reads: CASSVGSSGLHEQFF. CDR3 nucleotides: TGTGCCAGCAGCGTAGGCAGTAGCGGGCTCCATGAGCAGTTCTTC. The entire variable domain, with the rest obtained from reference TRBV9 and TRBJ2-1, is as follows: DSGVTQTPKHLITATGQRVTLRCSPRSGDLSVYWYQQSLDQGLQFLIQYYNGEERAKGNILERFSAQQFPDLHSELNLSSLELGDSALYFCASSVGSSGLHEQFFGPGTRLTVL.

This clone was counted a single time. The chain links TRBV6-5 to TRBJ1-2, with 11 bases aligning to TRBD1. The CDR3 has 15 amino acids. J lost 3 bases, V lost 5 bases, and 5 bases had no gene match. CDR1 and CDR2 (germline): MNHEY, SVGAGI. CDR3 DNA: TGTGCCAGCAGTCCTACGGGACAGGGGGACTATGGCTACACCTTC. Translation: CASSPTGQGDYGYTF.

This clone appeared a single time. V is TRBV30 and J is TRBJ2-1, with no clear D. The length of the CDR3 is 16 residues. Germline loops: CDR1 GTSNPN, CDR2 SVGIG (reference sequence). Trimming took off 5 bases at V and 7 bases at J, with 24 bases between the two ends. The CDR3 nucleotides are TGTGCCTGGGGGTGGGTCGGGTGGAACAATGAAAATGAGCAGTTCTTC. This gives the protein CAWGWVGWNNENEQFF.

Worth noting for this clone: An end of the junction does not agree with germline; a read error may underlie this. J is TRBJ1-1 and V is TRBV2; D uncertain. In germline, CDR1 is SNHLY, CDR2 FYNNEI. This CDR3 spans 13 amino acids. The CDR3 sequence: CASGIGREVLRVF. The CDR3 DNA follows: TGTGCCAGCGGGATTGGACGGGAGGTTTTGAGGGTCTTT.

This chain joins TRBV14 and TRBJ2-1; D gene uncertain. The CDR3 is 14 amino acids. Germline CDR1 reads SGHDN; CDR2 reads FVKESK. V lost 1 base to trimming and J lost 3 bases, with 7 bases between them. CDR3 in DNA: TGTGCCAGCAGCCAAGGTCTCAGCTACAATGAGCAGTTCTTC. It codes for CASSQGLSYNEQFF. Full variable domain (rest looked up from reference TRBV14 and TRBJ2-1): EAGVTQFPSHSVIEKGQTVTLRCDPISGHDNLYWYRRVMGKEIKFLLHFVKESKQDESGMPNNRFLAERTGGTYSTLKVQPAELEDSGVYFCASSQGLSYNEQFFGPGTRLTVL.

The chain carries TRBV10-2 and TRBJ2-5; 7 bases map to TRBD1. This CDR3 is 16 amino acids long. In germline, CDR1 is WSHSY, CDR2 SAAADI. V lost 3 bases and J lost 0; bases outside the gene matches: 7. The CDR3 region is CASSDSYGQDQETQYF. The CDR3 DNA reads TGCGCCAGCAGTGACTCCTATGGACAGGACCAAGAGACCCAGTACTTC.